This TCR beta chain was obtained from a study of cytomegalovirus exposure and HLA in healthy donors. Findings of the study overall: A link between a missense DCLRE1C variant and TCR beta V- and J-gene trimming emerged from a later analysis.

In the PCR, 60 Vbeta and 13 Jbeta primers were used. Data came from immunoSEQ multiplex PCR; TCRdb stores just in-frame clones and leaves some out. This table holds roughly 84,000 clones. A word on this clone: Its antigen remains unknown.

Trimming took 1 base from V and 0 from J; bases not matched to a gene: 7. Looked up from germline, CDR1 is MGHRA and CDR2 is YSYEKL. There are 17 residues in the CDR3. The chain uses TRBV4-1 and TRBJ1-1; 8 nucleotides match TRBD1. Material for sequencing was PBMCs. The receptor comes from a man in his fifties in good health and CMV-seronegative. The CDR3 DNA follows: TGCGCCAGCAGCCAAGTCGGAGCAGGGGGCATGAACACTGAAGCTTTCTTT. Translated, it gives CASSQVGAGGMNTEAFF.